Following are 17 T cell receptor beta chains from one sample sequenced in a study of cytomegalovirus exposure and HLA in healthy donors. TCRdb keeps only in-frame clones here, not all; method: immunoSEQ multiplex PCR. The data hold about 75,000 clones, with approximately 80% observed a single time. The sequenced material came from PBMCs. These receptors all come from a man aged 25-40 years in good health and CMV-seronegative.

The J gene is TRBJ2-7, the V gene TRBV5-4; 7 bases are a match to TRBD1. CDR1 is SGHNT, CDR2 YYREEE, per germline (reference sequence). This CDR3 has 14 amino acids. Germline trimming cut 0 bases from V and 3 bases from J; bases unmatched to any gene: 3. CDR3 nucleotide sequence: TGTGCCAGCAGCTTGGGAGGGGGCGTCTACGAGCAGTACTTC. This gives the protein CASSLGGGVYEQYF.

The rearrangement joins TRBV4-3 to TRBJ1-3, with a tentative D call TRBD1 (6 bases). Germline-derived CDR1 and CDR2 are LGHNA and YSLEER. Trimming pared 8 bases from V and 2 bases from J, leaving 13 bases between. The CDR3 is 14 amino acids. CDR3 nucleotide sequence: TGCGCCAGCGGAACAGGGCAAACTGGAAACACCATATATTTT. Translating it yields CASGTGQTGNTIYF.

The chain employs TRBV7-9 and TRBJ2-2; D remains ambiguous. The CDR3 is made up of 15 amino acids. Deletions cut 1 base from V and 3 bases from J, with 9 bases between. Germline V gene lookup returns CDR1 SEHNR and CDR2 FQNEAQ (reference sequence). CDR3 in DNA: TGTGCCAGCAGCTTAGATCTTTTATACACCGGGGAGCTGTTTTTT. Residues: CASSLDLLYTGELFF.

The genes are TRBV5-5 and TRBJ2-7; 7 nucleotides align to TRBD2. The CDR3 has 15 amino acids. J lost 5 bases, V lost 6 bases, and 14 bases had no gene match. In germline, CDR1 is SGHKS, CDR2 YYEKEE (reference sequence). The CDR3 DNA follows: TGTGCCAGCACCCCGGTCGGGGGGTTCGTGGACGAGCAGTACTTC. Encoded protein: CASTPVGGFVDEQYF. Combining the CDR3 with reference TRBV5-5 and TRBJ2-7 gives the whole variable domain DAGVTQSPTHLIKTRGQQVTLRCSPISGHKSVSWYQQVLGQGPQFIFQYYEKEERGRGNFPDRFSARQFPNYSSELNVNALLLGDSALYLCASTPVGGFVDEQYFGPGTRLTVT.

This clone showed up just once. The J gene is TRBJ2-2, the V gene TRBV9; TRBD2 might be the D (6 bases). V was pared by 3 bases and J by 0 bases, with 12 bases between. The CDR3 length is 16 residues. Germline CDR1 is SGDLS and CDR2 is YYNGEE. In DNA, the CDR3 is TGTGCCAGCAGCGCCCCACCTAGCGCGAACACCGGGGAGCTGTTTTTT. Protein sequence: CASSAPPSANTGELFF.

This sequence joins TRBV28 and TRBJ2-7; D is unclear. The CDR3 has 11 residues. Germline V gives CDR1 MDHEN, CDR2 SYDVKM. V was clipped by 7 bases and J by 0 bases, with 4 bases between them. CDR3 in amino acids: CASTGSYEQYF. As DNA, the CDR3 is TGTGCCAGCACGGGCTCCTACGAGCAGTACTTC.

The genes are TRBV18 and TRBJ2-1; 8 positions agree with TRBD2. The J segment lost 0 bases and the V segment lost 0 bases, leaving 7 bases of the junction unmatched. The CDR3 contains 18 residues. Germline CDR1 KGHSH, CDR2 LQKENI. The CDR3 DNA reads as TGTGCCAGCTCACCACCGTACGGCGGGGGGAACTCCTACAATGAGCAGTTCTTC. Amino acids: CASSPPYGGGNSYNEQFF.

CDR3 nucleotide sequence: TGTGCCAGCAGCGTCGGGACAGGGTATTTGCGATCCTTGAACACTGAAGCTTTCTTT. Its protein is CASSVGTGYLRSLNTEAFF. The chain links TRBV21-1 to TRBJ1-1; no DNA check was done on the table's D call, TRBD1. TRBV21-1 has pseudogene status. The CDR3 totals 19 residues.

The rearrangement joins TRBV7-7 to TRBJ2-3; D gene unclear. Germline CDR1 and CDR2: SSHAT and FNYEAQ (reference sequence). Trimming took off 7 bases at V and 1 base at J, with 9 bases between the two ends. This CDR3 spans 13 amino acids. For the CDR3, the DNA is TGTGCCAGCACCGAACTTTGCACAGATACGCAGTATTTT. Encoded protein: CASTELCTDTQYF.

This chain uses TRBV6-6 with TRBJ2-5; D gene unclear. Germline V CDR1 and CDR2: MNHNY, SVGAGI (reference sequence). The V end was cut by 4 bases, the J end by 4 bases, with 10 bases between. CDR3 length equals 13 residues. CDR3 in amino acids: CASSLYPGETQYF. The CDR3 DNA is TGTGCCAGCAGTTTATATCCGGGAGAGACCCAGTACTTC.

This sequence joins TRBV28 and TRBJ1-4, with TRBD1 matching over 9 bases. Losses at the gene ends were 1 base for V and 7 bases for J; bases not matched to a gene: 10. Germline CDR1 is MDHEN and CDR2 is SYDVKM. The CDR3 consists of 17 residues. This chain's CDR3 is CASSLSRSTGGTEKLFF. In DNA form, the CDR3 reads TGTGCCAGCAGTTTATCTCGGAGTACAGGGGGCACTGAAAAACTGTTTTTT. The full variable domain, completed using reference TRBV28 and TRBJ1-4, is DVKVTQSSRYLVKRTGEKVFLECVQDMDHENMFWYRQDPGLGLRLIYFSYDVKMKEKGDIPEGYSVSREKKERFSLILESASTNQTSMYLCASSLSRSTGGTEKLFFGSGTQLSVL.

The DNA of the CDR3 is TGTGCCAGCAGTTTAGGGTTAGACGGGAGGGCTGTTAACGGGGATACGCAGTATTTT. It translates to CASSLGLDGRAVNGDTQYF. V and J are TRBV27 and TRBJ2-3; 8 nucleotides agree with TRBD2. CDR1 and CDR2 from the germline V gene are MNHEY and SMNVEV (reference sequence). After removal of 2 bases from V and 6 bases from J, the junction contained 19 bases not matched to a gene. The CDR3 is 19 amino acids.

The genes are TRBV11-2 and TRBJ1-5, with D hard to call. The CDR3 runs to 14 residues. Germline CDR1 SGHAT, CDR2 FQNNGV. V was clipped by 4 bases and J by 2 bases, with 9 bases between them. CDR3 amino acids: CASSYTDGNQPQHF. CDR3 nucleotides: TGTGCCAGCAGCTATACAGACGGCAATCAGCCCCAGCATTTT.

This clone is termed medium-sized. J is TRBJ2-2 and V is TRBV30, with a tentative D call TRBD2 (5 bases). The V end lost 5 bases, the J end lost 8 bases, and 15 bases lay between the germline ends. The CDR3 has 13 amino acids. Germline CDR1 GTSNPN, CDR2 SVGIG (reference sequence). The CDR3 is CAWERPRGGELFF. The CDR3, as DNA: TGTGCCTGGGAAAGGCCTCGAGGGGGGGAGCTGTTTTTT.

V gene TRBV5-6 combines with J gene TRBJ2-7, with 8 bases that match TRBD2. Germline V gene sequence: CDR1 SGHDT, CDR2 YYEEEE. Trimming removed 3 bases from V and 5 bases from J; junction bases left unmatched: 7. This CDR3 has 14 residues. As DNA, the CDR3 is TGTGCCAGCAGCTCAACGGGGGGGAAGGACGAGCAGTACTTC. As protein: CASSSTGGKDEQYF.

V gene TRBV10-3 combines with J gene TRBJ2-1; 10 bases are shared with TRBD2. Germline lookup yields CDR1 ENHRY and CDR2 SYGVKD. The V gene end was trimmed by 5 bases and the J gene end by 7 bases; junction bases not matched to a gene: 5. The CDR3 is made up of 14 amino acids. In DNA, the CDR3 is TGTGCCATCAGTTCTAGCGGGGGATCAAATGAGCAGTTCTTC. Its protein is CAISSSGGSNEQFF.

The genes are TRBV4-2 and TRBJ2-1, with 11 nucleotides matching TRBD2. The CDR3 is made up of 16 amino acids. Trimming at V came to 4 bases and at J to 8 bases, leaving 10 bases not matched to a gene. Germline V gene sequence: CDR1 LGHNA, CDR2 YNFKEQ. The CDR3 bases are TGTGCCAGCAGCCTTAACTTAGCGGGAGGGCGCGATGAGCAGTTCTTC. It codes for CASSLNLAGGRDEQFF.